This T cell receptor (beta chain) derives from a study of T cell changes during pregnancy in multiple sclerosis. Libraries were prepared by immunoSEQ multiplex PCR; TCRdb keeps only in-frame clonotypes and omits some of them. The sample includes about 39,000 clones, around nine tenths of them seen just once. This clonotype was sampled from a female donor with multiple sclerosis, enrolled in a pregnancy study. This specimen consisted of CD8+ T cells from peripheral blood mononuclear cells, obtained in the first trimester of pregnancy.

The CDR3 loop reads CASSQKGRGGQEDEQFF. The CDR3 bases are TGCGCCAGCAGCCAAAAAGGACGGGGGGGCCAAGAAGATGAGCAGTTCTTC. The chain links TRBV4-3 to TRBJ2-1, with 8 bases lining up with TRBD2. The CDR3 has 17 residues. Germline CDR1 LGHNA, CDR2 YSLEER. V shed 2 bases, J shed 8 bases, and the junction held 14 bases outside the gene matches.